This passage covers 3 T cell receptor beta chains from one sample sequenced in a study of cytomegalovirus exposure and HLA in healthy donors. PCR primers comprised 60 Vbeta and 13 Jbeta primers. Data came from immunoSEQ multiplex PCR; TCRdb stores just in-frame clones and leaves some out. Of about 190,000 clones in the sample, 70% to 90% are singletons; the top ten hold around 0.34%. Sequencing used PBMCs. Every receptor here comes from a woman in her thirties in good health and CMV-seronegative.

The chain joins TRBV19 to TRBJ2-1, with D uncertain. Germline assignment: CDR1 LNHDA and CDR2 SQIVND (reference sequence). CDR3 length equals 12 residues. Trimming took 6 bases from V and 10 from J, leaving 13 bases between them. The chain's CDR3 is CASSPKRREQFF. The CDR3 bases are TGTGCCAGTAGCCCCAAGCGACGCGAGCAGTTCTTC.

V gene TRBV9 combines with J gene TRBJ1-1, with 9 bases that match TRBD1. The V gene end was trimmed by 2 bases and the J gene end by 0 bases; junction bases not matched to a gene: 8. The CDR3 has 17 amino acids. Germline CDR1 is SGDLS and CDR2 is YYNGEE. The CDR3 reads CASSVGTGSSMNTEAFF. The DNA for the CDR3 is TGTGCCAGCAGCGTGGGGACAGGGTCGTCGATGAACACTGAAGCTTTCTTT. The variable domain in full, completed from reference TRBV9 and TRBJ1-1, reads DSGVTQTPKHLITATGQRVTLRCSPRSGDLSVYWYQQSLDQGLQFLIQYYNGEERAKGNILERFSAQQFPDLHSELNLSSLELGDSALYFCASSVGTGSSMNTEAFFGQGTRLTVV.

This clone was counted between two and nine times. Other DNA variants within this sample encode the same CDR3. The CDR3 bases are TGTGCCAGCAGCTTGGGACTAGCGGGAGCAGAGACCCAGTACTTC. Translated, it gives CASSLGLAGAETQYF. The rearrangement links TRBV7-9 to TRBJ2-5, with 14 positions matching TRBD2. The CDR3 runs 15 residues. V shed 3 bases and J 4 bases; nucleotides not matched to a gene: 1. CDR1 and CDR2 (germline): SEHNR, FQNEAQ (reference sequence).